The 23 T cell receptor beta chains below all came from one sample that was sequenced in a study of CD8+CD57+ T cells in acquired aplastic anemia. TCR beta VDJ and CDR3 were profiled, and genomic DNA was the template. TCRdb re-analysed the reads in MiXCR, keeping a single row per CDR3 protein. The profile covers around 190,000 distinct CDR3 sequences, with roughly half appearing a single time and 15% to 20% taken by the ten largest. The source material was sorted CD4+, CD8+, or CD8+CD57+ T cells (not recorded which) from PBMCs. Every receptor here comes from a human donor in good health, serving as a control.

This clonotype was seen many times. This rearrangement joins TRBV5-1 to TRBJ2-2, with a tentative D call TRBD1 (5 bases). Per germline, CDR1 SGHRS and CDR2 YFSETQ. This CDR3 is 14 amino acids long. Trimming took 0 bases from V and 6 from J, leaving 9 bases between them. The CDR3 DNA follows: TGCGCCAGCAGCTTGGGGACATCTCCCGGGGAGCTGTTTTTT. Encoded protein: CASSLGTSPGELFF.

The chain links TRBV9 to TRBJ2-5; TRBD1 matches at 7 bases. The J call may be mistaken, given a closer DNA end match to TRBJ2-7. Germline V gene sequence: CDR1 SGDLS, CDR2 YYNGEE. The CDR3 is 14 amino acids. For the CDR3, the DNA is TGTGCCAGCAGCTTCCGACAGGGCCCTTACGAGCAGTACTTC. Protein: CASSFRQGPYEQYF.

This clonotype was counted ten times or more. The chain recombines TRBV20-1 with TRBJ2-2; D unresolved. The V gene's germline CDR1 is DFQATT and CDR2 SNEGSKA (reference sequence). CDR3 length equals 13 residues. Trimming took off 6 bases at V and 5 bases at J, with 13 bases between the two ends. CDR3 in amino acids: CSARATATGELFF. The CDR3 DNA reads as TGCAGTGCCCGAGCGACGGCTACCGGGGAGCTGTTTTTT.

This chain uses TRBV9 with TRBJ1-2; 9 positions agree with TRBD1. The junction had 3 bases not matched to a gene; V was cut back by 4 bases and J by 2 bases. This CDR3 has 14 amino acids. Germline CDR1 is SGDLS and CDR2 is YYNGEE. The CDR3 is CASSTTGGNYGYTF. The CDR3 nucleotides are TGTGCCAGCAGCACGACAGGGGGGAACTATGGCTACACCTTC.

The CDR3 region is CASSLEAAVNEKLFF. The DNA for the CDR3 is TGCGCCAGCAGCTTGGAAGCAGCGGTGAATGAAAAACTGTTTTTT. V is TRBV5-1 and J is TRBJ1-4; no clear D. Trimming took off 0 bases at V and 5 bases at J, with 11 bases between the two ends. Germline V gene data show CDR1 as SGHRS and CDR2 as YFSETQ. This CDR3 spans 15 amino acids. The whole variable domain, remainder taken from reference TRBV5-1 and TRBJ1-4, is KAGVTQTPRYLIKTRGQQVTLSCSPISGHRSVSWYQQTPGQGLQFLFEYFSETQRNKGNFPGRFSGRQFSNSRSEMNVSTLELGDSALYLCASSLEAAVNEKLFFGSGTQLSVL.

Of note for this clonotype: At one of its ends the junction is not consistent with the germline gene, which may arise from a read error. V and J are TRBV24-1 and TRBJ2-7; 8 bases fit TRBD1. CDR1 KGHDR and CDR2 SFDVKD come from the germline V gene. CDR3 size: 15 residues. The CDR3 protein is CASSGSTGEGYEQYF. CDR3 coding DNA: TGTGCCAGCAGTGGTTCGACAGGGGAAGGCTACGAGCAGTACTTC.

This clonotype was seen at least ten times. The rearrangement joins TRBV10-1 to TRBJ2-5, with TRBD1 matching over 9 bases. The V gene end was trimmed by 8 bases and the J gene end by 3 bases; junction bases not matched to a gene: 4. CDR1 and CDR2 (germline): WNHNN, SYGVQD (reference sequence). The CDR3 is made up of 13 amino acids. CDR3 region: CASVDRGEETQYF. CDR3 bases: TGCGCCAGCGTCGACAGGGGGGAAGAGACCCAGTACTTC.

In its sample, this clonotype was seen many times. The chain uses TRBV5-1 and TRBJ2-5; TRBD2 agrees at 14 bases. V lost 0 bases and J lost 3; bases outside the gene matches: 1. This CDR3 contains 16 residues. From germline, CDR1 is SGHRS and CDR2 YFSETQ. CDR3 nucleotide sequence: TGCGCCAGCAGCTTGGTGACTAGCGGGGGGGAAGAGACCCAGTACTTC. Amino acids: CASSLVTSGGEETQYF.

This clonotype was picked up many times. The chain recombines TRBV9 with TRBJ1-1; perhaps TRBD1 as D (6 bases). The CDR3 has 13 residues. Germline V gene data show CDR1 as SGDLS and CDR2 as YYNGEE. V was cut by 4 bases and J by 4 bases, with 11 bases left in between. The CDR3 reads CASSRGGVTEAFF. The CDR3 DNA reads TGTGCCAGCAGCCGAGGGGGAGTCACTGAAGCTTTCTTT.

The V and J genes are TRBV25-1 and TRBJ1-1; D unclear. The CDR3 length is 13 residues. V dropped 6 bases and J dropped 6 bases, with 14 bases sitting between them. Germline CDR1 MGHDK, CDR2 SYGVNS. The CDR3 here is CASSQGTKSEAFF. The CDR3 coding sequence is TGTGCCAGCAGCCAAGGAACGAAATCTGAAGCTTTCTTT.

There are many counts of this clonotype. One end of the junction is discordant with germline, which a read error may explain. The chain recombines TRBV7-9 with TRBJ2-7, with a tentative D call TRBD2 (5 bases). The CDR3 extends over 13 amino acids. Germline V gives CDR1 SEHNR, CDR2 FQNEAQ (reference sequence). The chain's CDR3 is CASSLAGAYEQYF. DNA for the CDR3: TGTGCCAGCAGCCTAGCTGGGGCCTACGAGCAGTACTTC.

The chain couples TRBV7-9 to TRBJ2-7, with 7 bases lining up with TRBD2. Unmatched junction bases numbered 16, after V lost 5 bases and J lost 3 bases. This CDR3 region has 17 residues. Germline CDR1 is SEHNR and CDR2 is FQNEAQ (reference sequence). DNA of the CDR3: TGTGCCAGCAGCCAAGGCCTCCGGGCGGGAGAGGGCTACGAGCAGTACTTC. Its protein product is CASSQGLRAGEGYEQYF.

The V and J genes are TRBV2 and TRBJ2-7; D uncertain. This CDR3 comprises 13 residues. Germline CDR1 and CDR2: SNHLY and FYNNEI. Trimming took off 5 bases at V and 6 bases at J, with 14 bases between the two ends. This chain's CDR3 is CASSLVGPGEQYF. In DNA form, the CDR3 reads TGTGCCAGCAGTTTGGTAGGGCCCGGCGAGCAGTACTTC.

At least ten counts were recorded for this clonotype. The chain employs TRBV20-1 and TRBJ1-5; TRBD1 might be the D (5 bases). V gave up 0 bases and J gave up 0 bases, with 30 bases separating them. Germline V gene sequence: CDR1 DFQATT, CDR2 SNEGSKA (reference sequence). The CDR3 spans 22 residues. The CDR3 coding sequence is TGCAGTGCTAGAGATAACGGGCAGGGAATAGCATTACGTGGTCGTAGCAATCAGCCCCAGCATTTT. Encoded protein: CSARDNGQGIALRGRSNQPQHF.

The J gene is TRBJ1-1, the V gene TRBV20-1; D is perhaps TRBD1 (5 bases). The CDR3 length is 16 residues. V was shortened by 3 bases and J by 0 bases, with 17 bases between the two germline ends. CDR1 and CDR2 from the germline V gene are DFQATT and SNEGSKA (reference sequence). The CDR3 coding sequence is TGCAGTGCTAGCCCAGGGCTGGGCCTAATGAACACTGAAGCTTTCTTT. Translation: CSASPGLGLMNTEAFF.

This clonotype was seen many times. The V gene is TRBV6-2 or TRBV6-3, the J gene TRBJ2-7; possibly TRBD1 or TRBD2 for D (5 bases each). Between the trimmed V and J ends, which lost 2 bases and 4 bases, there was a span of 9 bases. This CDR3 has 13 residues. In germline, CDR1 is MNHEY, CDR2 SVGEGT. The CDR3 protein is CASSYEGLYEQYF. The CDR3 coding sequence is TGTGCCAGCAGTTACGAGGGGCTGTACGAGCAGTACTTC.

CDR3: CASSSKTGTGGYEQYF. CDR3 nucleotide sequence: TGTGCCAGCAGCAGCAAAACCGGGACAGGGGGCTACGAGCAGTACTTC. The chain recombines TRBV7-2 with TRBJ2-7; the match to TRBD1 covers 11 bases. The CDR3 extends over 16 amino acids. Germline trimming cut 5 bases from V and 3 bases from J; bases unmatched to any gene: 9. The germline V gene has CDR1 SGHTA and CDR2 FQGNSA.

This clonotype was observed a handful of times. V usage is TRBV20-1 and J usage is TRBJ2-7, with D perhaps matching TRBD1 (6 bases). The germline V and J ends were trimmed by 1 base and 3 bases, with 10 bases remaining between them. The germline gives CDR1 DFQATT, CDR2 SNEGSKA (reference sequence). The CDR3 runs 13 residues. The CDR3 bases are TGCAGTGCTAGAGTGGGCAGGGGCTACGAGCAGTACTTC. Encoded protein: CSARVGRGYEQYF.

V usage is TRBV7-8 and J usage is TRBJ2-7; either TRBD1 or TRBD2 may supply D (5 bases each). From germline, CDR1 is SGHVS and CDR2 FQNEAQ. Trimming cost V 5 bases and J 2 bases, with 13 bases left between them. The CDR3 consists of 14 residues. The CDR3 DNA reads as TGTGCCAGCAGCCCTCTGGGGGTGGCCTACGAGCAGTACTTC. This encodes CASSPLGVAYEQYF.

The chain uses TRBV7-3 and TRBJ2-1; possibly TRBD1 for D (5 bases). V lost 1 base, J lost 3 bases, and 13 bases lay in between. The CDR3 loop spans 16 amino acids. In germline, CDR1 is SGHTA, CDR2 FQGTGA. The CDR3 sequence is CASSLNAQASYNEQFF. The CDR3 nucleotides are TGTGCCAGCAGCTTAAACGCACAGGCCAGCTACAATGAGCAGTTCTTC.

J is TRBJ1-6 and V is TRBV29-1; TRBD1 might be the D (6 bases). Germline CDR1 and CDR2: SQVTM and ANQGSEA. Trimming left V 8 bases short and J 7 bases short, with 15 bases between. This CDR3 has 13 residues. DNA for the CDR3: TGCAGCTTAGAAGAGGGGGTGAATTCACCCCTCCACTTT. Amino acids: CSLEEGVNSPLHF. The full variable domain, in which reference TRBV29-1 and TRBJ1-6 provide the parts outside the CDR3, is SAVISQKPSRDICQRGTSLTIQCQVDSQVTMMFWYRQQPGQSLTLIATANQGSEATYESGFVIDKFPISRPNLTFSTLTVSNMSPEDSSIYLCSLEEGVNSPLHFGNGTRLTVT.

The rearrangement links TRBV7-3 to TRBJ1-4, with D hard to call. Germline CDR1 reads SGHTA; CDR2 reads FQGTGA. V dropped 5 bases and J dropped 3 bases, with 7 bases sitting between them. CDR3 length equals 13 residues. In DNA, the CDR3 is TGTGCCAGCAGCCCGGCCTCTAATGAAAAACTGTTTTTT. Residues: CASSPASNEKLFF.

This clonotype has ten or more counts. The CDR3 here is CASRTRQEGMTPLHF. The CDR3 DNA reads TGTGCCAGCCGAACGCGACAGGAGGGGATGACACCCCTCCACTTT. This sequence joins TRBV28 and TRBJ1-6, with D possibly being TRBD1 (6 bases). Germline CDR1 and CDR2: MDHEN and SYDVKM. V lost 8 bases and J lost 11, with 22 bases in between. The CDR3 is 15 residues long.